This T cell receptor beta chain was obtained from a study of beta chain features in type 1 diabetes. Study-wide context: Across every sample, 107,917,701 sorted cells were examined in total. Whole-study findings and limits: Relative to healthy donors, patients appeared to have naive, central memory and Treg TCRB repertoires that were more similar. Shorter TCRB CDR3s, moderately but significantly so, marked every one of the four CD4+ subsets in Type 1 diabetes patients.

A remark on this clone: Its target is unknown.

This CDR3 comprises 15 residues. Germline lookup yields CDR1 MDHEN and CDR2 SYDVKM. V lost 5 bases, J lost 7 bases, and 20 bases lay in between. The investigators reverse transcribed all of the isolated RNA, so they sequenced expressed TCRB transcripts. The repertoire was sequenced with immunoSEQ multiplex PCR; TCRdb's copy has only in-frame clones and lacks some. This table holds more than 300,000 clones, about 14% found once. All of the sorted populations showed purity greater than 95%. The chain has TRBV28 and TRBJ1-2, with D uncertain. The TCR sequence derives from a young woman in good health. The sample comprised naive CD4+ T cells from blood. The CDR3 sequence is CASSARGAGEAGYTF. The CDR3 DNA sequence: TGTGCCAGCAGTGCCCGGGGTGCGGGAGAGGCTGGCTACACCTTC.